This note documents a single TCR beta chain sequence. Its cognate antigen is unknown. This specimen comes from a study of cytomegalovirus exposure and HLA in healthy donors. The germline V gene encodes CDR1 GTSNPN and CDR2 SVGIG (reference sequence). The CDR3 has 13 amino acids. The donors were in the approximately 110-subject validation cohort; that cohort was separate from the roughly 700-subject first cohort. Study-level points and caveats: Cytomegalovirus association was listed for roughly 160 TCR beta chains. In vitro data verified a few CMV-associated chains as specific for CMV antigens. It was found in a later analysis that first-cohort TCR clusters tended to co-occur in the 120 validation repertoires.

Here immunoSEQ multiplex PCR was the method, and the copy in TCRdb shows in-frame clones only, minus some. The sample includes more than 85,000 clones, roughly nine tenths of them seen just once. The sequenced sample consisted of PBMCs. V and J are TRBV30 and TRBJ1-3; D uncertain. This clonotype originated in a woman aged 18-30 years in good health and CMV-seropositive. CDR3 sequence (DNA): TGTGGCGGATGGATTAGATTCGAAAACACCATATATTTT. Protein sequence: CGGWIRFENTIYF.